This T cell receptor (beta chain) was identified in a study of cytomegalovirus exposure and HLA in healthy donors. The V end was cut by 2 bases, the J end by 6 bases, with 22 bases between. The CDR3 loop spans 18 amino acids. Per germline, CDR1 MDHEN and CDR2 SYDVKM. The study ran its PCR with 60 Vbeta and 13 Jbeta primers. Sequencing used immunoSEQ multiplex PCR; TCRdb keeps in-frame clones, though not all of them. This table has about 200,000 clones, less than 90% appearing once. Specimen: PBMCs. The chain joins TRBV28 to TRBJ2-2, with D tentatively TRBD2 (6 bases). This clonotype was sampled from a woman aged 30 to 39 in good health and CMV-seronegative. CDR3 protein: CASSLGGSRDGDPGELFF. The CDR3 coding sequence is TGTGCCAGCAGTTTAGGGGGGTCCCGGGACGGAGATCCCGGGGAGCTGTTTTTT.